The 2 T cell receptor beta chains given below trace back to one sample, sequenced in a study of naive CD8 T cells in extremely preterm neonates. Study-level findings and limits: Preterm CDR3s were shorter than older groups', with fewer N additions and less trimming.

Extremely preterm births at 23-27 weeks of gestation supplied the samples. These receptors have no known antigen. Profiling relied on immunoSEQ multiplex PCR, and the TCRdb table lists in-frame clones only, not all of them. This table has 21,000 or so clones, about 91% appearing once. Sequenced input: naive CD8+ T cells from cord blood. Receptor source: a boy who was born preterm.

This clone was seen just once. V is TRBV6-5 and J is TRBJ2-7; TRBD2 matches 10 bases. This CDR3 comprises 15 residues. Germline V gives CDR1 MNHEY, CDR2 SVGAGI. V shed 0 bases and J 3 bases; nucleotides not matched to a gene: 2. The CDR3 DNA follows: TGTGCCAGCAGTTACTCGAAGCGGGGGGGCTACGAGCAGTACTTC. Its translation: CASSYSKRGGYEQYF.

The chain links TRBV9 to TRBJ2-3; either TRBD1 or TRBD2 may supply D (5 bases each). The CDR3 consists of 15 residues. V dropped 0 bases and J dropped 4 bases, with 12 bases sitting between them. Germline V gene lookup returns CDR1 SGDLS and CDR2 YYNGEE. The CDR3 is CASSVVEGPPDTQYF. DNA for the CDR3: TGTGCCAGCAGCGTAGTTGAGGGGCCCCCAGATACGCAGTATTTT.